The entry below describes one TCR beta chain. CDR3 length equals 15 residues. V was clipped by 3 bases and J by 5 bases, with 17 bases between them. Germline lookup yields CDR1 MNHEY and CDR2 SMNVEV (reference sequence). The data derive from a study of blood T cell repertoires in COVID-19. The wider study: Both acute and convalescent COVID-19 samples were obtained from the United States, Italy and Spain. PBMCs, B-cell-depleted T cells, or T cells provided the cDNA or gDNA that made up the material.

Participants' own reports of clinical history determined their cohort assignment. In the original processing: Estimation of nucleated cell counts relied on the amplification of reference gene primers. Sequencing was performed with immunoSEQ multiplex PCR; in TCRdb, only in-frame clones are kept and a portion is missing. The DNA was the basis for D and trimming; V, J and clone size are from that table. Seen here are roughly 500,000 clones, around 87% observed once, and the top ten hold approximately 1.8%. Input material: PBMCs or T cells enriched from blood (not recorded which). The sequence derives from a woman aged 40 to 50 who had recovered from COVID-19. The chain combines TRBV27 with TRBJ2-7; the D gene is possibly TRBD1 (6 bases). The CDR3 reads CASSLKAGVPNEQYF. The DNA for the CDR3 is TGTGCCAGCAGTTTGAAGGCAGGGGTACCCAACGAGCAGTACTTC.